The clone carrying this TCR beta chain was recorded many times. Because the library targeted alpha chains, this beta chain is an off-target read whose size means little. CDR3 length: 13 amino acids. Trimming took off 4 bases at V and 0 bases at J, with 9 bases between the two ends. Per the germline V gene, CDR1 is SQVTM and CDR2 is ANQGSEA. In the library, each TCR cDNA molecule bore its own unique molecular identifier. TCRdb re-called the 5' RACE reads through MiXCR, storing one row per CDR3 protein. The repertoire includes 9,500 to 14,000 distinct CDR3 sequences, about 4% of them detected once, and about 7.6% sits in the top ten. This sample is part of a study of spatial heterogeneity in lung cancer. Study at large: Detected sequences consistently included more beta-chain ones than alpha-chain ones. A unique TCR and UMI combination showed up more than ten times in raw reads, on average.

This sample's time point: sample taken at primary tumor resection. Unsorted whole RNA of tumor, nontumor lung or frozen PBMC was sequenced. The donor group consisted of under 95 patients who had untreated, early-stage non-small cell lung cancer. The clonotype comes from a male donor with early-stage non-small cell lung cancer. This sample comprised normal lung tissue next to the tumor, obtained at surgery. V and J are TRBV29-1 and TRBJ1-2; possible D gene TRBD1, 5 bases. CDR3 in DNA: TGCAGCGTTGGGCAGGGTACTAACTATGGCTACACCTTC. Translated: CSVGQGTNYGYTF.